This T cell receptor (beta chain) appears in the sequencing data of a study of OX40 agonist ivuxolimab in advanced cancers. As for the study more broadly: Ivuxolimab was a fully human IgG2 agonistic monoclonal antibody targeting the costimulatory receptor OX40 (CD134). Among the roughly 54 dose-escalation patients, roughly 20 had hepatocellular carcinoma, around 15 melanoma, 9 renal cell carcinoma and 9 head and neck cancer. Intravenous ivuxolimab was administered to patients every 2 weeks at six dose levels: 0.01, 0.1, 0.3, 1.5, 3 and 10 mg/kg. The point of sequencing TCRbeta in the periphery was to test whether ivuxolimab changed TCR sequence diversity and drove clonal T-cell expansion. Prior anti-PD-1, anti-PD-L1 or anti-CTLA-4 therapy was permitted, and about two fifths of dose-escalation patients had received checkpoint inhibitors. The dose-escalation cohort was roughly 83% male with a mean age of approximately 59 years, ranging from roughly 20 to 85. Partial responses were achieved by three dose-escalation patients, of whom one had hepatocellular carcinoma and two had cutaneous melanoma. The paper describes the monotherapy dose-escalation part (N of about 54 patients) of the phase I trial of ivuxolimab.

In regard to this clone: Its antigen is still unknown. The sample holds no much larger clone one base away, and base qualities are not on file.

Broader findings and caveats from the paper: At doses of 0.1 to 3.0 mg/kg, clonal expansion of both CD4+ and CD8+ blood T cells was observed from baseline to week 6. After ivuxolimab, expanded clones were on average more numerous among CD8+ T cells than among CD4+ T cells. Which antigens the clonally expanded peripheral T cells were specific for was not determined. Low levels of normalized T-cell clonal expansion were also seen in some patients who did not respond. In partial responders in the 0.1-3.0 mg/kg groups, normalized peripheral clonal expansion was found to be among the lowest, especially among CD8+ T cells.

Genomic DNA was extracted from sorted cells for sequencing of the TCRbeta CDR3 region. The immunoSEQ Assay was used for sequencing of TCRbeta CDR3 regions. Held by TCRdb, this immuneACCESS table contains in-frame sequences only and omits some clones. Under half of the omission traces to an unresolved V gene where checked; the cause of the rest is unknown. The sample profile shows about 24,000 clones; roughly three quarters of them were found once. The ten largest account for about 1.5% of the sample. The trial excluded patients who had a history of autoimmune disease or were on systemic immunosuppression. In every dose cohort, peripheral blood was drawn for TCR sequencing at baseline, cycle 4 day 1, and cycle 7 day 1. The samples were drawn from a first-in-human, open-label, multicenter phase I dose-escalation trial of ivuxolimab. Adults with locally advanced or metastatic head and neck squamous cell, hepatocellular, melanoma or renal cell carcinoma were enrolled in the trial. Before TCR sequencing, CD4+ T cells and CD8+ T cells were sorted from peripheral blood as separate populations.

The TCR was taken from an adult with an advanced solid tumor such as melanoma, head and neck, liver or kidney cancer. This specimen consisted of CD4+ or CD8+ T cells sorted from blood, obtained in a trial of the OX40 agonist ivuxolimab.

The DNA is TGCGCCAGCAGCATGGGCCCTCTAGCGGGAGGGCGAGAGACCCAGTACTTC. The resulting protein is CASSMGPLAGGRETQYF. This chain joins TRBV5-1 to TRBJ2-5; 12 bases in the middle match TRBD2. Spanning cysteine to phenylalanine, the CDR3 consists of 17 amino acids. The entry retains the CDR3 DNA only, 51 bases that are in frame from base 1. Per the germline V gene, SGHRS is the CDR1 and YFSETQ is the CDR2. Here V drops 4 bases and J drops 4 bases, and the junction holds 11 bases not matched to any gene.